The following is a T cell receptor beta chain sequence with its context. Antigen unknown. The sample is drawn from a study of glioma-infiltrating T cells. Findings of the study overall: Tissue-blood divergence was below expectation in non-neoplastic patients, above in gliomas. CDR3 overlap between tissue and blood was very small.

Trimming removed 3 bases from V and 4 bases from J; junction bases left unmatched: 5. This CDR3 contains 13 residues. CDR1 and CDR2 from the germline V gene are DFQATT and SNEGSKA (reference sequence). Amplification of TCR alpha and beta CDR3 regions from RNA used iRepertoire nested multiplex PCR. Input was about 100-450 ng of tissue mRNA or PBMC total RNA. TCRdb called the multiplex PCR reads again in MiXCR, with one record for every CDR3 protein. The sample records about 110,000 distinct CDR3 sequences, 25% being singletons. The sequenced material came from glioma tissue, nonneoplastic brain tissue, or PBMCs (not recorded which). V gene TRBV20-1 combines with J gene TRBJ2-7, with 8 bases that match TRBD2. This TCR derives from a human donor with low-grade glioma or glioblastoma, undergoing nonglioma brain surgery, or in good health (not recorded which). DNA of the CDR3: TGCAGTGCTAGCTTAGCGGGATGGTACGAGCAGTACTTC. Its protein product is CSASLAGWYEQYF.